This T cell receptor beta chain was sequenced in a study of early T cells in non-severe SARS-CoV-2 infection. On the study more broadly: Sequenced bulk RNA came from whole blood that was unsorted, and chains were unpaired.

V lost 3 bases and J lost 6, with 14 bases in between. The CDR3 is made up of 14 amino acids. From germline, CDR1 is ENHRY and CDR2 SYGVKD. Individually, cDNA molecules had unique molecular identifiers attached to them. TCRdb analysed the 5' RACE reads with MiXCR anew, one entry per CDR3 protein. The table lists about 90,000 distinct CDR3 sequences, 12% of them singletons. The sample consisted of whole blood, taken at baseline. This sequence joins TRBV10-3 and TRBJ1-1; D is uncertain. The clonotype comes from an adult who was a healthcare worker with PCR-confirmed SARS-CoV-2 infection or an uninfected control (not recorded which). CDR3 bases: TGTGCCATCAGTGATATGGAGAGAGGATCTGAAGCTTTCTTT. Translated: CAISDMERGSEAFF.